This is a list of T cell receptor beta chains from one sample in a study of blood T cell repertoires in COVID-19. The data were produced by immunoSEQ multiplex PCR, yet TCRdb's version contains in-frame clones alone and is incomplete. The repertoire holds fewer than 300,000 clones, with approximately 92% as singletons. The sequencing input was peripheral blood. The receptor set was obtained from a person aged 18-29 years with COVID-19, enrolled during active disease. CDR3s include the opening cysteine and the closing phenylalanine or tryptophan. D genes are given only for firm matches. Rows may omit the clone size; those that give it use once, few, many or a size class.

>TRBV5-6|NA|TRBJ2-3|NA
TGTGCCAGCAGACATTCGGGACTCCCGACAGATACGCAGTATTTT
CASRHSGLPTDTQYF
>TRBV28|TRBD1|TRBJ1-5|NA
TGTGCCAGCAGTTCTAGACAGGGTAAGCAGCCCCAGCATTTT
CASSSRQGKQPQHF
>TRBV6-6|NA|TRBJ2-4|NA
TGTGCCAGCATTCTAGGTGGGGGGGCGAAAAACATTCAGTACTTC
CASILGGGAKNIQYF
>TRBV27|NA|TRBJ2-7|NA
TGTGCCAGCAGTTTCCGGGCGGGCAGCTCCTACGAGCAGTACTTC
CASSFRAGSSYEQYF
>TRBV10-3|NA|TRBJ2-5|NA
TGTGCCATCAGTGAGCGAGGAGAGACCCAGTACTTC
CAISERGETQYF
>TRBV19|NA|TRBJ1-2|once
TGTGCCAGTAACGGCGACATGAACTATGGCTACACCTTC
CASNGDMNYGYTF
>TRBV5-1|TRBD2|TRBJ2-5|NA
TGCGCCAGCAGCTTGGAATCGGGAGGAGGTCAAGAGACCCAGTACTTC
CASSLESGGGQETQYF
>TRBV4-1|NA|TRBJ1-1|few
TGCGCCAGCAGCCGAGAGCGGGCCTCTGGAACGGACACTGAAGCTTTCTTT
CASSRERASGTDTEAFF
>TRBV11-2|TRBD1|TRBJ1-1|NA
TGTGCCAGCAGCTGGGGACAGGGGGATTCTGAAGCTTTCTTT
CASSWGQGDSEAFF
>TRBV3-1/TRBV3-2|TRBD2|TRBJ2-7|NA
TGTGCCAGCAGCCAAGACCCGGGACTAGCGTCATACGAGCAGTACTTC
CASSQDPGLASYEQYF
>TRBV6-5|TRBD1|TRBJ2-2|NA
TGTGCCAGCAGTTTTTGGACAGGGACGGTCGCCGGGGAGCTGTTTTTT
CASSFWTGTVAGELFF
>TRBV7-9|NA|TRBJ1-6|NA
TGTGCCAGCAGCGCCGGGACTTATACCAGCTCCTATAATTCACCCCTCCACTTT
CASSAGTYTSSYNSPLHF
>TRBV7-2|NA|TRBJ2-7|NA
TGTGCCAGCAGCTTAAACGCAGTCTACGAGCAGTACTTC
CASSLNAVYEQYF
>TRBV27|NA|TRBJ1-2|NA
TGTGCCAGCACTACGTCTGGGAGCGGCTACACCTTC
CASTTSGSGYTF
>TRBV18|NA|TRBJ2-1|once
TGTGCCAGCTCAGTGTCCACTAACAATGAGCAGTTCTTC
CASSVSTNNEQFF
>TRBV9|NA|TRBJ2-3|NA
TGTGCCAGCAGCTTCTCCCCAACTGGACAGGATACGCAGTATTTT
CASSFSPTGQDTQYF
>TRBV3-1/TRBV3-2|NA|TRBJ2-7|NA
TGTGCCAGCAGCCAAGAAAAGCGGCCCTACGAGCAGTACTTC
CASSQEKRPYEQYF
>TRBV4-1|TRBD2|TRBJ2-1|NA
TGCGCCAGCAGCTTCCTAGCGGGAGACTACAATGAGCAGTTCTTC
CASSFLAGDYNEQFF
>TRBV5-1|NA|TRBJ2-7|NA
TGCGCCAGCAGCCCCGGGGGGACAGGCGCCTACGAGCAGTACTTC
CASSPGGTGAYEQYF
>TRBV24-1|TRBD2|TRBJ2-1|NA
TGTGCCACCCGCGCGGGAGAAAGCTACAATGAGCAGTTCTTC
CATRAGESYNEQFF
>TRBV5-1|TRBD1|TRBJ2-7|NA
TGCGCCAGCAGCTCCGGACAGGGACCCGGCGAGCAGTACTTC
CASSSGQGPGEQYF
>TRBV5-1|TRBD2|TRBJ2-3|NA
TGCGCCAGCAGCGCTTCGACTAGCGGGAGTATAGATACGCAGTATTTT
CASSASTSGSIDTQYF
>TRBV19|NA|TRBJ2-3|once
TGTGCCAGTAGTTCTCGCGGCCTCACAGATACGCAGTATTTT
CASSSRGLTDTQYF
>TRBV5-6|TRBD1|TRBJ1-5|NA
TGTGCCAGCAGCCGGGACAGGGGACGAAATCAGCCCCAGCATTTT
CASSRDRGRNQPQHF
>TRBV4-2|NA|TRBJ1-2|NA
TGTGCCAGCAGCCCGGGGTCTGGCTACACCTTC
CASSPGSGYTF
>TRBV27|NA|TRBJ2-7|NA
TGTGCCAGCAGTGATCCGGACAAAGTCCACGAGCAGTACTTC
CASSDPDKVHEQYF
>TRBV5-6|TRBD2|TRBJ2-1|NA
TGTGCCAGTTTAGCGGGAGGGCCAATCAGGAATGAGCAGTTCTTC
CASLAGGPIRNEQFF
>TRBV24-1|NA|TRBJ2-7|NA
TGTGCCACCAGTGCGACGGGGACCTACGAGCAGTACTTC
CATSATGTYEQYF
>TRBV30|NA|TRBJ1-1|NA
TGTGCCTGGAGTGTAGACAGCAAGATCGCTGAAGCTTTCTTT
CAWSVDSKIAEAFF
>TRBV2|TRBD2|TRBJ2-1|NA
TGTGCCAGCAGTGAAGATGGACTAGGTCCCACCCGGGATGAGCAGTTCTTC
CASSEDGLGPTRDEQFF
>TRBV19|NA|TRBJ1-5|once
TGTGCCAGTAGTATAGAGCACAGGGTAGGCCAGCCCCAGCATTTT
CASSIEHRVGQPQHF
>TRBV19|TRBD1|TRBJ1-1|NA
TGTGCCAGTAGACACAGGACAGGCGGCGTTGAAGCTTTCTTT
CASRHRTGGVEAFF
>TRBV6-5|NA|TRBJ2-1|NA
TGTGCCAGCAGTTCTTCAGAAAATGAGCAGTTCTTC
CASSSSENEQFF
>TRBV15|NA|TRBJ2-1|NA
TGTGCCACCGGGAGAAGGGACAATGAGCAGTTCTTC
CATGRRDNEQFF
>TRBV6-2/TRBV6-3|TRBD1|TRBJ2-6|NA
TGTGCCAGCAGTAGGACAGGGCTAGCCGGGGCCAACGTCCTGACTTTC
CASSRTGLAGANVLTF
>TRBV3-1/TRBV3-2|NA|TRBJ2-7|NA
TGTGCCAGCAGCCAAGCTGGAGATTCCTACGAGCAGTACTTC
CASSQAGDSYEQYF
>TRBV5-1|NA|TRBJ1-1|NA
TGCGCCAGCAGCCGGGACACTGGAAACACTGAAGCTTTCTTT
CASSRDTGNTEAFF
>TRBV24-1|NA|TRBJ2-1|NA
TGTGCCACCAGTGATTTGGAGAAGAGCTCCTACAATGAGCAGTTCTTC
CATSDLEKSSYNEQFF
>TRBV9|TRBD1|TRBJ1-5|NA
TGTGCCAGCAGCGTAGGGACAGGGAATCAGCCCCAGCATTTT
CASSVGTGNQPQHF
>TRBV19|NA|TRBJ2-2|NA
TGTGCCAGTAGTATAGGGCACAGGAGTAACACCGGGGAGCTGTTTTTT
CASSIGHRSNTGELFF
>TRBV29-1|NA|TRBJ1-3|NA
TGCAGCGTTCGCGGCAGCCGCTCTGGAAACACCATATATTTT
CSVRGSRSGNTIYF
>TRBV28|TRBD1|TRBJ1-6|NA
TGTGCCAGCGGGACAGGGAATTCACCCCTCCACTTT
CASGTGNSPLHF
>TRBV3-1/TRBV3-2|NA|TRBJ2-7|few
TGTGCCAGCAGCCTAGGGGAAACCTACGAGCAGTACTTC
CASSLGETYEQYF
>TRBV9|TRBD2|TRBJ2-2|NA
TGTGCCAGCAGCTCGCGCAGACTAGCGGGAGCAGGGGGGGAGCTGTTTTTT
CASSSRRLAGAGGELFF
>TRBV18|TRBD2|TRBJ2-5|NA
TGTGCCAGCTCACCGGGACTAGCGGGAATGGGAGAGACCCAGTACTTC
CASSPGLAGMGETQYF
>TRBV28|NA|TRBJ2-7|NA
TGTGCCAGCAGCGACTTCTACGAGCAGTACTTC
CASSDFYEQYF
>TRBV6-5|NA|TRBJ2-5|NA
TGTGCCAGCAGGCCAGGGGGGAACCAAGAGACCCAGTACTTC
CASRPGGNQETQYF
>TRBV27|NA|TRBJ2-7|few
TGTGCCAGCAGTCGTAGCGGATACGAGCAGTACTTC
CASSRSGYEQYF
>TRBV28|NA|TRBJ2-5|NA
TGTGCCAGCAGTTTAGGCGGGGACCAAGAGACCCAGTACTTC
CASSLGGDQETQYF
>TRBV2|NA|TRBJ2-7|NA
TGTGCCAGCAGTCCTACCGCCGGGACAAAACAATCCTACGAGCAGTACTTC
CASSPTAGTKQSYEQYF
>TRBV6-1|NA|TRBJ2-1|NA
TGTGCCAGCAGTGTCGACGGGAGATGGTCCTACAATGAGCAGTTCTTC
CASSVDGRWSYNEQFF
>TRBV19|NA|TRBJ2-1|once
TGTGCCAGTAGTATCCGTCCAGGCAAGGAGCAGTTCTTC
CASSIRPGKEQFF
>TRBV28|NA|TRBJ2-5|NA
TGTGCCAGCAGTTCGACAGATGCGGGGGAGACCCAGTACTTC
CASSSTDAGETQYF
>TRBV18|TRBD2|TRBJ2-7|few
TGTGCCAGCTCACCACTGTCGGGGGGAAGCTACGAGCAGTACTTC
CASSPLSGGSYEQYF
>TRBV19|NA|TRBJ2-1|NA
TGTGCCACCCGACTCGAAGCGGAATACAATGAGCAGTTCTTC
CATRLEAEYNEQFF
>TRBV25-1|NA|TRBJ2-7|once
TGTGCCAGCAGTGCGATTTCGGGACTTTACGAGCAGTACTTC
CASSAISGLYEQYF
>TRBV3-1/TRBV3-2|NA|TRBJ1-1|NA
TGTGCCAGCAGCCAAGATACAGGGAAGCGCGGTGAAGCTTTCTTT
CASSQDTGKRGEAFF
>TRBV27|TRBD1|TRBJ2-7|NA
TGTGCCAGCAGTACTGGACAGGGAACCTCCTACGAGCAGTACTTC
CASSTGQGTSYEQYF